The rows below give T cell receptor beta chains drawn from one sample of a study of regulatory T cells in long-lasting Graves disease. One entry per CDR3 protein, called by TCRdb with MiXCR from the multiplex PCR reads. The table includes about 470,000 distinct CDR3 sequences, less than 25% detected once. The starting material was peripheral blood mononuclear cells (PBMCs), obtained when the disease was refractory, from a patient treated with antithyroid drugs. These receptors all come from a female donor with Graves disease. Both conserved end residues are part of each CDR3. The D gene is left open where the match is weak. Clone size is given for some rows only: seen once, a few or many times, or a class if the clone is expanded.

j_gene	abundance	v_gene	d_gene	CDR3aa
TRBJ1-5	many	TRBV30	.	CAWSVRQIGNQPQHF
TRBJ2-7	few	TRBV5-1	.	CASSFWGYSPYEQYF
TRBJ2-5	.	TRBV29-1	.	CSVYLAGHSQETQYF
TRBJ2-5	once	TRBV20-1	.	CSARDDRNWQETQHF
TRBJ2-4	many	TRBV28	TRBD1	CASRTGTGVSKNIQYF
TRBJ2-5	.	TRBV6-2/TRBV6-3	.	CASSFGRSETQYF
TRBJ2-5	many	TRBV20-1	TRBD1	CSARALQGDQETQYF
TRBJ1-1	many	TRBV11-3	.	CASSSAGPNTEAFF
TRBJ1-1	.	TRBV7-6	.	CASSLVSGREAFF
TRBJ2-2	few	TRBV20-1	TRBD2	CSAWTSGNTGELFF
TRBJ2-7	few	TRBV6-1	.	CASSPPERVVEQYF
TRBJ2-7	.	TRBV7-9	.	CASSLLNGQVYEQYF
TRBJ2-2	many	TRBV28	.	CASSGTNTGELFF
TRBJ2-2	.	TRBV6-2/TRBV6-3	TRBD2	CASSYGLGAGELFF
TRBJ1-2	many	TRBV28	.	CASSPDSAWGYTF
TRBJ2-2	many	TRBV7-9	TRBD1	CASSSGTGLTGELFF
TRBJ2-7	few	TRBV19	TRBD1	CASSLQGMRSTEQYF
TRBJ1-1	few	TRBV20-1	.	CSALDYQRDTEAFF
TRBJ1-4	many	TRBV28	.	CASSPQSPGKLFF
TRBJ2-1	few	TRBV24-1	TRBD2	CATSLAGVYNEQFF
TRBJ2-5	many	TRBV2	TRBD2	CAVYSKRESVETQYF
TRBJ2-3	.	TRBV5-8	TRBD2	CASSLAGTSGRADTQYF
TRBJ2-1	few	TRBV28	.	CASSWQGLNNEQFF
TRBJ1-1	many	TRBV10-2	.	CASSAATGVNTEAFF
TRBJ2-7	.	TRBV19	.	CASGKGGSSYEQYF
TRBJ1-1	.	TRBV20-1	.	CSANLGGAEAFF
TRBJ1-2	.	TRBV24-1	.	CATSDPGQPGPGYTF
TRBJ2-5	.	TRBV7-7	.	CASSLVDGEETQYF
TRBJ2-2	many	TRBV11-2	.	CASSLVSAGELFF
TRBJ1-1	many	TRBV12-3/TRBV12-4	.	CASTLPGTGTEAFF
TRBJ2-7	.	TRBV6-5	TRBD2	CASSYSRLAGDEQYF
TRBJ2-7	many	TRBV27	.	CASSLLDGSYEQYF
TRBJ2-2	many	TRBV29-1	TRBD2	CSGQGLAGGSAGELFF
TRBJ2-7	many	TRBV3-1	.	CASSQVNSGAYEQYF
TRBJ2-2	.	TRBV6-1	TRBD1	CASPTGGIDGELFF
TRBJ1-1	.	TRBV5-6	.	CASSLTGRNAEAFF
TRBJ1-5	many	TRBV28	TRBD1	CASSFFGQGSNQPQHF
TRBJ2-2	few	TRBV28	.	CASSYRVEGGELFF